A single sample is the source of the 13 T cell receptor beta chains below, sequenced in a study of blood T cell repertoires in COVID-19. Sequencing used immunoSEQ multiplex PCR; TCRdb keeps in-frame clones, though not all of them. The table records more than 200,000 clones, 85% to 90% of them present only once. The sequencing sample was made of peripheral blood. Receptors were obtained from a man aged 50 to 60 with acute or convalescent COVID-19.

The chain's CDR3 is CASSFSGSANTEAFF. In nucleotides, the CDR3 is TGTGCCAGCAGCTTTTCGGGGAGCGCGAACACTGAAGCTTTCTTT. The chain carries TRBV7-9 and TRBJ1-1; D call uncertain. Germline CDR1 and CDR2: SEHNR and FQNEAQ (reference sequence). The V end lost 3 bases, the J end lost 1 base, and 12 bases lay between the germline ends. The CDR3 extends over 15 amino acids.

As for this clone: Relative to the germline gene, one junction end is altered; a read error may explain this. This rearrangement joins TRBV10-1 to TRBJ2-1; TRBD2 matches at 9 bases. Germline CDR1 is WNHNN and CDR2 is SYGVQD (reference sequence). CDR3 length: 15 residues. This chain's CDR3 is CASGAGTSSSNEQFF. The CDR3 DNA is TGCGCCAGCGGGGCCGGGACTAGCTCCTCCAATGAGCAGTTCTTC.

The chain couples TRBV2 to TRBJ1-1; the D gene is possibly TRBD1 (5 bases). The germline V gene has CDR1 SNHLY and CDR2 FYNNEI. The CDR3 loop spans 13 amino acids. Trimming left V 1 base short and J 7 bases short, with 10 bases between. DNA of the CDR3: TGTGCCAGCAGTGAAGTCCAGGGTGGTGAAGCTTTCTTT. Translated, it gives CASSEVQGGEAFF.

This chain uses TRBV6-5 with TRBJ1-5; D is uncertain. The CDR3 totals 14 residues. Per germline, CDR1 MNHEY and CDR2 SVGAGI. The V end lost 4 bases, the J end lost 5 bases, and 12 bases lay between the germline ends. The CDR3: CASSSTPEYQPQHF. CDR3 sequence (DNA): TGTGCCAGCAGTTCCACACCGGAGTATCAGCCCCAGCATTTT.

This clone occurred a few times. The rearrangement uses TRBV6-5 and TRBJ2-7, with D maybe TRBD2 (6 bases). Trimming shortened V by 4 bases and J by 3 bases, and 16 bases separated the two germline ends. The CDR3 consists of 15 residues. Germline CDR1 is MNHEY and CDR2 is SVGAGI. In DNA, the CDR3 is TGTGCCAGCAGTTTGTCTGCGGGGTCCATCTACGAGCAGTACTTC. Encoded protein: CASSLSAGSIYEQYF.

The CDR3 DNA is TGTGCCATCAGTAAGGGTGGGACGGGACTCTCTGGGGCCAACGTCCTGACTTTC. It codes for CAISKGGTGLSGANVLTF. The gene calls are TRBV10-3 and TRBJ2-6, with a weak D call TRBD2 (6 bases). V was clipped by 5 bases and J by 0 bases, with 17 bases between them. The CDR3 covers 18 residues. Germline loops: CDR1 ENHRY, CDR2 SYGVKD.

J is TRBJ2-3 and V is TRBV5-1, with 10 positions matching TRBD2. The V gene end was trimmed by 4 bases and the J gene end by 3 bases; junction bases not matched to a gene: 8. The germline V gene has CDR1 SGHRS and CDR2 YFSETQ. The CDR3 runs to 16 residues. CDR3 protein: CASSLASGGLTDTQYF. The CDR3 DNA reads as TGCGCCAGCAGCCTAGCTAGCGGGGGACTTACAGATACGCAGTATTTT.

The rearrangement links TRBV11-2 to TRBJ1-3, with unresolved D. Deletions cut 5 bases from V and 8 bases from J, with 16 bases between. The CDR3 spans 14 residues. The germline V gene has CDR1 SGHAT and CDR2 FQNNGV. The CDR3 coding sequence is TGTGCCAGCAGCCCCCTCCCGGGAGTAGACACCATATATTTT. Its protein is CASSPLPGVDTIYF.

The rearrangement uses TRBV18 and TRBJ2-3, with TRBD1 matching 7 bases. This CDR3 comprises 15 residues. Germline V gives CDR1 KGHSH, CDR2 LQKENI. Unmatched junction bases numbered 6, after V lost 6 bases and J lost 0 bases. CDR3 loop: CASSRDRASTDTQYF. CDR3 coding DNA: TGTGCCAGCTCCCGCGACAGGGCCAGCACAGATACGCAGTATTTT. Full variable domain (outside the CDR3, taken from reference TRBV18 and TRBJ2-3): NAGVMQNPRHLVRRRGQEARLRCSPMKGHSHVYWYRQLPEEGLKFMVYLQKENIIDESGMPKERFSAEFPKEGPSILRIQQVVRGDSAAYFCASSRDRASTDTQYFGPGTRLTVL.

The chain links TRBV4-1 to TRBJ1-5, with D unclear. With 0 bases removed from V and 5 bases from J, the gap between germline ends came to 5 bases. The CDR3 contains 13 residues. CDR1 is MGHRA and CDR2 is YSYEKL in the germline V gene. The CDR3: CASSQERYQPQHF. CDR3 nucleotide sequence: TGCGCCAGCAGCCAAGAGCGTTATCAGCCCCAGCATTTT.

The V and J genes are TRBV25-1 and TRBJ2-7; TRBD1 agrees at 7 bases. CDR3 length: 13 amino acids. Germline CDR1 reads MGHDK; CDR2 reads SYGVNS. After removal of 6 bases from V and 2 bases from J, the junction contained 4 bases not matched to a gene. This chain's CDR3 is CASSKGAAYEQYF. CDR3 coding DNA: TGTGCCAGCAGCAAGGGGGCTGCCTACGAGCAGTACTTC.

The chain joins TRBV3-1 (or the pseudogene TRBV3-2) to TRBJ2-3, with a tentative D call TRBD2 (6 bases). The CDR3 consists of 17 residues. Trimming pared 4 bases from V and 0 bases from J, leaving 17 bases between. The V gene's germline CDR1 is LGHDT and CDR2 YNNKEL (reference sequence). DNA for the CDR3: TGTGCCAGCAGCCCCCCCTGGGGGAGGACTAGCACAGATACGCAGTATTTT. Amino acid sequence: CASSPPWGRTSTDTQYF.

The rearrangement links TRBV18 to TRBJ1-1, with D possibly being TRBD1 (6 bases). V lost 0 bases and J 7 bases, leaving 9 bases between the germline ends. There are 13 residues in the CDR3. The V gene's germline CDR1 is KGHSH and CDR2 LQKENI. CDR3 region: CASSPPDRGEAFF. CDR3 bases: TGTGCCAGCTCACCACCGGACAGAGGTGAAGCTTTCTTT. The full variable domain, completed using reference TRBV18 and TRBJ1-1, is NAGVMQNPRHLVRRRGQEARLRCSPMKGHSHVYWYRQLPEEGLKFMVYLQKENIIDESGMPKERFSAEFPKEGPSILRIQQVVRGDSAAYFCASSPPDRGEAFFGQGTRLTVV.